These T cell receptor beta chains were read from a single sample in a study of vaccination and CD4 T cells after COVID-19. These receptors lack a known antigen. TCRdb independently ran MiXCR on the PCR reads; one entry per CDR3 protein. The sample holds 8,500 to 10,000 distinct CDR3 sequences, approximately 37% seen once. Sequenced input: CD4+ T cells from blood, cultured in vitro. The receptors originated from a human donor who had recovered from COVID-19. CDR3s include the opening cysteine and the closing phenylalanine or tryptophan. Fields, in order: clone size, J gene, D gene, V gene, CDR3 DNA, CDR3 protein. A D gene is named only where the DNA matches it firmly. Expanded clones are given a class, and other clones once, few, many or no size at all.

size: -; J: TRBJ1-1; D: -; V: TRBV5-4; DNA: TGTGCCAGCAGCTCACGACAGGCTCCCACGAACACTGAAGCTTTCTTT; CDR3: CASSSRQAPTNTEAFF
size: -; J: TRBJ2-3; D: -; V: TRBV3-1; DNA: TGTGCCAGCAGCCAAAATAGCGGCCGCACAGATACGCAGTATTTT; CDR3: CASSQNSGRTDTQYF
size: -; J: TRBJ1-2; D: TRBD1; V: TRBV5-1; DNA: TGCGCCAGCAGCTCCGGGACAGGCCTGTCGTGGGGCTACACCTTC; CDR3: CASSSGTGLSWGYTF
size: few; J: TRBJ2-5; D: -; V: TRBV5-4; DNA: TGTGCCAGCAGAACAGGGAGTGGGGAGACCCAGTACTTC; CDR3: CASRTGSGETQYF
size: few; J: TRBJ2-5; D: TRBD1; V: TRBV5-4; DNA: TGTGCCAGCAGCTCCAGCCGGGACAGGGGAGGGGAGACCCAGTACTTC; CDR3: CASSSSRDRGGETQYF
size: -; J: TRBJ2-5; D: -; V: TRBV6-1; DNA: TGTGCCAGTAGGATGACAGGCCTACAGGAGACCCAGTACTTC; CDR3: CASRMTGLQETQYF
size: few; J: TRBJ1-6; D: TRBD1; V: TRBV20-1; DNA: TGCAGTGCTAGATCGACAGGGAGTATCGGCCGTAGTCGACCCCTCCACTTT; CDR3: CSARSTGSIGRSRPLHF
size: few; J: TRBJ2-2; D: -; V: TRBV20-1; DNA: TGCAGTGCTCCCAATCCTCTAGGGACCGGGGAGCTGTTTTTT; CDR3: CSAPNPLGTGELFF
size: few; J: TRBJ1-5; D: -; V: TRBV15; DNA: TGTGCCACCAGCAGAGGGGCAGGCGGGTATCAGCCCCAGCATTTT; CDR3: CATSRGAGGYQPQHF
size: -; J: TRBJ1-1; D: -; V: TRBV27; DNA: TGTGCCAGCAGGGCCGGGGGGCGGGACACTGAAGCTTTCTTT; CDR3: CASRAGGRDTEAFF
size: -; J: TRBJ2-5; D: -; V: TRBV19; DNA: TGTGCCAGTAGTATGCAGTGGGGGGAGACCCAGTACTTC; CDR3: CASSMQWGETQYF
size: -; J: TRBJ2-2; D: TRBD1; V: TRBV9; DNA: TGTGCCAGCAGCGTAGAAGACAGGGTCCCCGGGGAGCTGTTTTTT; CDR3: CASSVEDRVPGELFF
size: -; J: TRBJ1-1; D: -; V: TRBV20-1; DNA: TGCAGTGCTAGCGTCGAGGGGAAGGTGACTGAAGCTTTCTTT; CDR3: CSASVEGKVTEAFF
size: -; J: TRBJ1-1; D: -; V: TRBV20-1; DNA: TGCAGTGCTAGAGAGGGCAGAACCATGAACACTGAAGCTTTCTTT; CDR3: CSAREGRTMNTEAFF
size: -; J: TRBJ2-1; D: -; V: TRBV5-6; DNA: TGTGCCAGCAGCTTGGACCCGGGGGCTGGGCGGTTCTTC; CDR3: CASSLDPGAGRFF
size: few; J: TRBJ1-1; D: -; V: TRBV27; DNA: TGTGCCAGCACACCGAATATAGGGGGCACTGAAGCTTTCTTT; CDR3: CASTPNIGGTEAFF
size: -; J: TRBJ2-7; D: -; V: TRBV7-2; DNA: TGTGCCAGCAGCAGGACAGTTCTTTCCTCCTACGAGCAGTACTTC; CDR3: CASSRTVLSSYEQYF
size: -; J: TRBJ1-2; D: TRBD1; V: TRBV6-1; DNA: TGTGCCAGCAGTACCCACCCTGGGACAGAGGTCTTTTGGGAGGATGGCTACACCTTC; CDR3: CASSTHPGTEVFWEDGYTF
size: -; J: TRBJ2-1; D: TRBD2; V: TRBV20-1; DNA: TGCAGTGCTAGAGGGGCCCGACTAGCGGGGGGTTTTAGAGAGCAGTTCTTC; CDR3: CSARGARLAGGFREQFF
size: -; J: TRBJ1-1; D: -; V: TRBV5-6; DNA: TGTGCCAGCAGCTCGGGACACGAGCGAATAGAAGAGCCTGAAGCTTTCTTT; CDR3: CASSSGHERIEEPEAFF
size: few; J: TRBJ2-2; D: TRBD1; V: TRBV19; DNA: TGTGCCAGTACCGGACAGGGGGCGAACACCGGGGAGCTGTTTTTT; CDR3: CASTGQGANTGELFF
size: -; J: TRBJ2-5; D: -; V: TRBV12-3/TRBV12-4; DNA: TGTGCCAGCAGCCCCGGACGAATGGAGACCCAGTACTTC; CDR3: CASSPGRMETQYF
size: -; J: TRBJ1-2; D: -; V: TRBV12-3/TRBV12-4; DNA: TGTGCCAGCACCCCTGGGCAGGGAGGGGTTTACACCTTC; CDR3: CASTPGQGGVYTF
size: -; J: TRBJ1-5; D: -; V: TRBV11-2; DNA: TGTGCCAGCAGCTTAGCGGCTAATCAGCCCCAGCATTTT; CDR3: CASSLAANQPQHF
size: -; J: TRBJ2-7; D: TRBD1; V: TRBV12-3/TRBV12-4; DNA: TGTGCCAGCAACAACAGGGGATTCTCCTACGAGCAGTACTTC; CDR3: CASNNRGFSYEQYF
size: -; J: TRBJ2-4; D: -; V: TRBV5-1; DNA: TGCGCCAGCAGGACCCCCAGGGAAAGGGGGGCCAAAAACATTCAGTACTTC; CDR3: CASRTPRERGAKNIQYF
size: -; J: TRBJ2-5; D: -; V: TRBV29-1; DNA: TGCAGCGTTGATGGAGGGGGTTTTCTAGAGACCCAGTACTTC; CDR3: CSVDGGGFLETQYF
size: once; J: TRBJ2-1; D: -; V: TRBV20-1; DNA: TGCAGTGCTAGAGTGGTTCCCAATGAGCAGTTCTTC; CDR3: CSARVVPNEQFF
size: few; J: TRBJ1-1; D: -; V: TRBV5-1; DNA: TGCGCCAGCACCTTAGGGGGGTCGAACACTGAAGCTTTCTTT; CDR3: CASTLGGSNTEAFF
size: once; J: TRBJ1-4; D: -; V: TRBV11-3; DNA: TGTGCCAGCAGCAAGGGGGGGAAGACTAATGAAAAACTGTTTTTT; CDR3: CASSKGGKTNEKLFF
size: -; J: TRBJ2-7; D: -; V: TRBV12-5; DNA: TGTGCTAGTGCCCAATACCGGGGACTCGGACGTTACGAGCAGTACTTC; CDR3: CASAQYRGLGRYEQYF
size: once; J: TRBJ1-1; D: -; V: TRBV30; DNA: TGTGCCTGGATTCCCGGGACGGTGAACACTGAAGCTTTCTTT; CDR3: CAWIPGTVNTEAFF
size: -; J: TRBJ2-1; D: TRBD2; V: TRBV23-1; DNA: TGCGCCAGCAGTCAGCCGACTAGCGGGGGGCCTTTTTCCTACAATGAGCAGTTCTTC; CDR3: CASSQPTSGGPFSYNEQFF
size: once; J: TRBJ1-3; D: -; V: TRBV30; DNA: TGTGCCTGGAGTGAGTTTGAACTCAGGCTCTTCTCTGGAAACACCATATATTTT; CDR3: CAWSEFELRLFSGNTIYF
size: few; J: TRBJ2-5; D: TRBD2; V: TRBV24-1; DNA: TGTGCCACCTCCCCGGGGACTAGCGGAATACAAGAGACCCAGTACTTC; CDR3: CATSPGTSGIQETQYF
size: -; J: TRBJ2-3; D: TRBD2; V: TRBV19; DNA: TGTGCCAGTAGTATGGCTAGCGGAGCTATTACTAGCACAGATACGCAGTATTTT; CDR3: CASSMASGAITSTDTQYF
size: -; J: TRBJ1-1; D: TRBD1; V: TRBV6-1; DNA: TGTGCCAGCACCTTACGGGTCGGGACAGGGTCTCTAAGCTCTGAAGCTTTCTTT; CDR3: CASTLRVGTGSLSSEAFF
size: -; J: TRBJ2-1; D: -; V: TRBV12-3/TRBV12-4; DNA: TGTGCCAGCACCGCTGACACGAGCTCCTACAATGAGCAGTTCTTC; CDR3: CASTADTSSYNEQFF
size: few; J: TRBJ1-1; D: -; V: TRBV27; DNA: TGTGCCAGCAGGTTGGACGGGGGATGGAACACTGAAGCTTTCTTT; CDR3: CASRLDGGWNTEAFF
size: few; J: TRBJ1-2; D: TRBD1; V: TRBV20-1; DNA: TGCAGTGCTAGAGAGGGCAGGGGGCCGGAGGGCTACACCTTC; CDR3: CSAREGRGPEGYTF
size: few; J: TRBJ1-2; D: TRBD1; V: TRBV6-5; DNA: TGTGCCAGCAGTTACTCGACCGGACAGGGGAACTATGGCTACACCTTC; CDR3: CASSYSTGQGNYGYTF